This T cell receptor (beta chain) is drawn from a study of T cell responses to AZD1222 COVID-19 vaccine. This clone was picked up a small number of times. Sequencing was performed with immunoSEQ multiplex PCR; in TCRdb, only in-frame clones are kept and a portion is missing. The data contain more than 95,000 clones, 75% to 90% of them singletons. With V trimmed by 4 bases and J by 8 bases, 9 bases remained unmatched. The CDR3 is 14 residues long. Germline CDR1 is LGHDT and CDR2 is YNNKEL (reference sequence). The receptor was isolated from an adult in good health. Sequencing used peripheral blood, obtained on day 0 of AZD1222 vaccination. The chain carries TRBV3-1 (or the pseudogene TRBV3-2) and TRBJ1-2, with 8 nucleotides matching TRBD1. The CDR3 loop is CASSRDRGIRGYTF. The CDR3 DNA reads as TGTGCCAGCAGCCGAGACAGGGGAATACGGGGCTACACCTTC.